The 9 T cell receptor beta chains reported below all come from one sample, sequenced in a study of pediatric ulcerative colitis. TCRdb's table, derived via immunoSEQ multiplex PCR, lists solely in-frame clones and lacks some. Of tens of thousands of clones listed, 86% were seen once; the top ten hold around 3.6%. The sample consisted of blood. The source of these receptors is a boy aged 5 to 17 with severe ulcerative colitis.

This clone was seen only once. V and J are TRBV29-1 and TRBJ1-1; D ambiguous. Trimming took 3 bases from V and 1 from J, leaving 6 bases between them. CDR3 length: 12 amino acids. Germline values: CDR1 SQVTM, CDR2 ANQGSEA. CDR3 DNA sequence: TGCAGCGTTGAGGCCGGGAACACTGAAGCTTTCTTT. This translates into CSVEAGNTEAFF.

This clone has more than one count but fewer than ten. V and J are TRBV9 and TRBJ2-3; D unresolved. Germline CDR1 SGDLS, CDR2 YYNGEE. This CDR3 is built from 13 residues. V dropped 0 bases and J dropped 4 bases, with 6 bases sitting between them. The CDR3: CASSVGPPDTQYF. The DNA of the CDR3 is TGTGCCAGCAGCGTAGGACCCCCAGATACGCAGTATTTT.

V usage is TRBV2 and J usage is TRBJ2-7; D might be TRBD2 (7 bases). Germline CDR1 SNHLY, CDR2 FYNNEI. CDR3 length: 13 amino acids. Trimming cost V 9 bases and J 2 bases, with 14 bases left between them. The CDR3: CASQTGGPYEQYF. The CDR3 nucleotides read TGTGCCAGTCAAACGGGGGGCCCCTACGAGCAGTACTTC.

V usage is TRBV19 and J usage is TRBJ2-1, with 7 bases fitting TRBD2. This CDR3 has 15 amino acids. Per the germline V gene, CDR1 is LNHDA and CDR2 is SQIVND (reference sequence). After removal of 2 bases from V and 1 base from J, the junction contained 2 bases not matched to a gene. The CDR3 DNA is TGTGCCAGTAGTATACTAGCGGATTCCTACAATGAGCAGTTCTTC. Protein product: CASSILADSYNEQFF.

This rearrangement joins TRBV29-1 to TRBJ2-7, with unresolved D. The CDR3 runs to 10 residues. With 2 bases removed from V and 6 bases from J, the gap between germline ends came to 5 bases. Germline V lookup: CDR1 SQVTM, CDR2 ANQGSEA. CDR3 in amino acids: CSVESGEQYF. The DNA of the CDR3 is TGCAGCGTTGAATCGGGCGAGCAGTACTTC.

The CDR3 loop reads CASSPGTGSYNEQFF. In DNA, the CDR3 is TGTGCCAGTAGTCCCGGGACAGGGTCCTACAATGAGCAGTTCTTC. The genes are TRBV19 and TRBJ2-1, with 9 bases identical to TRBD1. The CDR3 is 15 residues long. V was clipped by 5 bases and J by 1 base; unmatched bases: 3. Germline V gene lookup returns CDR1 LNHDA and CDR2 SQIVND (reference sequence).

V is TRBV11-3 and J is TRBJ2-2, with TRBD2 matching over 7 bases. CDR3 length: 17 residues. In germline, CDR1 is SGHNT, CDR2 YENEEA. The V and J ends lost 0 bases and 6 bases, in that order; junction bases with no gene match: 10. This CDR3 is CASSLDLAGRWSGELFF. The CDR3 DNA sequence: TGTGCCAGCAGCTTAGACCTAGCCGGGAGGTGGTCCGGGGAGCTGTTTTTT.

The chain couples TRBV27 to TRBJ2-7; 8 positions agree with TRBD1. The CDR3 is 17 amino acids. The ends lost 5 bases at V and 6 bases at J; junction bases unmatched: 18. Per germline, CDR1 MNHEY and CDR2 SMNVEV (reference sequence). CDR3 DNA sequence: TGTGCCAGCAGTCTCGGGACAGGTCTAGAGGTAAACGGCGAGCAGTACTTC. Protein sequence: CASSLGTGLEVNGEQYF.

This clone was picked up one time. The chain links TRBV5-1 to TRBJ2-7, with D perhaps TRBD1 or TRBD2 (5 bases each). Trimming removed 4 bases from V and 0 bases from J, with 14 bases in between. The CDR3 length is 15 residues. Germline CDR1 and CDR2: SGHRS and YFSETQ. The CDR3 DNA sequence: TGCGCCAGCAGCCGCTTGGGGGATAGCTCCTACGAGCAGTACTTC. Protein: CASSRLGDSSYEQYF.